Below are 15 T cell receptor beta chains sequenced from a single sample in a study of blood T cell repertoires in COVID-19. Libraries were prepared by immunoSEQ multiplex PCR; TCRdb keeps only in-frame clonotypes and omits some of them. The sample carries about 160,000 clones, roughly nine tenths recorded once. Sequenced input: peripheral blood. These receptors came from a man in his 60s with active or convalescent COVID-19.

The CDR3, as DNA: TGCAGTGCTAGTGGGACTTACGAGCAGTACTTC. This translates into CSASGTYEQYF. V is TRBV20-1 and J is TRBJ2-7, with D possibly TRBD2 on 6 matching bases. Germline CDR1 reads DFQATT; CDR2 reads SNEGSKA (reference sequence). The CDR3 spans 11 residues. The ends were cut back, 3 bases at V and 4 bases at J, with 7 bases in the middle.

This clone appeared once. The rearrangement links TRBV14 to TRBJ1-2; the D is unclear. This CDR3 contains 15 residues. Trimming removed 0 bases at V and 4 bases at J, with 12 bases between. Germline CDR1 SGHDN, CDR2 FVKESK. The CDR3 DNA reads TGTGCCAGCAGCCAAGATACCACTCCCGGCTATGGCTACACCTTC. Translated, it gives CASSQDTTPGYGYTF.

This chain links TRBV5-1 with TRBJ1-1, with 10 bases that match TRBD1. The ends lost 4 bases at V and 3 bases at J; junction bases unmatched: 3. This CDR3 spans 14 amino acids. CDR1 is SGHRS and CDR2 is YFSETQ in the germline V gene. The CDR3 DNA follows: TGCGCCAGCAGCCGGGGACAGGGGTACACTGAAGCTTTCTTT. This gives the protein CASSRGQGYTEAFF. The variable domain in full, completed from reference TRBV5-1 and TRBJ1-1, reads KAGVTQTPRYLIKTRGQQVTLSCSPISGHRSVSWYQQTPGQGLQFLFEYFSETQRNKGNFPGRFSGRQFSNSRSEMNVSTLELGDSALYLCASSRGQGYTEAFFGQGTRLTVV.

J is TRBJ2-7 and V is TRBV9, with 8 bases identical to TRBD1. The junction had 4 bases not matched to a gene; V was cut back by 3 bases and J by 2 bases. The CDR3 spans 14 residues. Per germline, CDR1 SGDLS and CDR2 YYNGEE. This chain's CDR3 is CASSAWTGTYEQYF. The DNA for the CDR3 is TGTGCCAGCAGCGCGTGGACAGGGACCTACGAGCAGTACTTC. Full variable domain (rest looked up from reference TRBV9 and TRBJ2-7): DSGVTQTPKHLITATGQRVTLRCSPRSGDLSVYWYQQSLDQGLQFLIQYYNGEERAKGNILERFSAQQFPDLHSELNLSSLELGDSALYFCASSAWTGTYEQYFGPGTRLTVT.

The rearrangement links TRBV6-5 to TRBJ1-6; D perhaps matches TRBD1 (6 bases). The CDR3 is made up of 15 amino acids. Germline CDR1 reads MNHEY; CDR2 reads SVGAGI. The germline V and J ends were trimmed by 2 bases and 7 bases, with 12 bases remaining between them. CDR3 residues: CASSYTTGWNSPLHF. The DNA for the CDR3 is TGTGCCAGCAGTTACACAACAGGGTGGAATTCACCCCTCCACTTT.

The chain employs TRBV6-4 and TRBJ2-3, with 7 bases identical to TRBD1. J lost 4 bases, V lost 4 bases, and 2 bases had no gene match. Looked up from germline, CDR1 is MRHNA and CDR2 is SNTAGT. This CDR3 region has 13 residues. CDR3 DNA sequence: TGTGCCAGCAGTGTACAGGGGTCAGATACGCAGTATTTT. It specifies CASSVQGSDTQYF.

The chain joins TRBV10-3 to TRBJ2-2; 9 bases agree with TRBD2. Germline CDR1 and CDR2: ENHRY and SYGVKD. There are 19 residues in the CDR3. V lost 7 bases to trimming and J lost 3 bases; unmatched junction nucleotides: 18. The CDR3 sequence is CAIKMTLSSGRFYTGELFF. The CDR3 DNA reads TGTGCCATCAAGATGACTCTGAGTAGCGGGAGATTTTACACCGGGGAGCTGTTTTTT.

CDR3 protein: CAWSVLRQGPGNTIYF. The CDR3 DNA sequence: TGTGCCTGGAGTGTACTCAGGCAGGGTCCTGGAAACACCATATATTTT. The chain combines TRBV30 with TRBJ1-3; D may be TRBD1 (5 bases). CDR3 length equals 16 residues. Deletions cut 0 bases from V and 2 bases from J, with 14 bases between. Germline V gene data show CDR1 as GTSNPN and CDR2 as SVGIG (reference sequence).

The chain couples TRBV9 to TRBJ1-6; a possible D gene is TRBD1 (5 bases). Germline loops: CDR1 SGDLS, CDR2 YYNGEE. V was shortened by 0 bases and J by 6 bases, with 10 bases between the two germline ends. This CDR3 is 15 amino acids long. As DNA, the CDR3 is TGTGCCAGCAGCGTAGGCCAGGGAACTAATTCACCCCTCCACTTT. Protein sequence: CASSVGQGTNSPLHF.

This clone was counted once. The V call is TRBV5-4, the J call TRBJ2-5, with TRBD2 matching over 10 bases. Germline assignment: CDR1 SGHNT and CDR2 YYREEE (reference sequence). CDR3 length: 17 amino acids. The J segment lost 4 bases and the V segment lost 1 base, leaving 10 bases of the junction unmatched. The CDR3 protein is CASSLWGGAGGRETQYF. The CDR3 DNA is TGTGCCAGCAGCTTGTGGGGAGGAGCGGGAGGGCGAGAGACCCAGTACTTC.

This chain connects TRBV5-6 to TRBJ1-2, with TRBD1 matching 8 bases. This CDR3 has 15 amino acids. The trim removed 0 bases at V and 5 bases at J, leaving 6 bases unmatched. Per the germline V gene, CDR1 is SGHDT and CDR2 is YYEEEE. CDR3 sequence (DNA): TGTGCCAGCAGCTTGGACGGCAGGGGGCTATATGGCTACACCTTC. Residues: CASSLDGRGLYGYTF.

This sequence joins TRBV2 and TRBJ2-7, with 8 bases that match TRBD1. CDR1 and CDR2 from the germline V gene are SNHLY and FYNNEI. The CDR3 is made up of 15 amino acids. V shed 6 bases, J shed 2 bases, and the junction held 9 bases outside the gene matches. CDR3: CASSGRRGRAYEQYF. The CDR3 DNA is TGTGCCAGCAGCGGACGCAGGGGGCGCGCCTACGAGCAGTACTTC.

V is TRBV27 and J is TRBJ1-6; tentative D call: TRBD1 (6 bases). V gave up 3 bases and J gave up 7 bases, with 13 bases separating them. The germline V gene has CDR1 MNHEY and CDR2 SMNVEV (reference sequence). The CDR3 length is 15 residues. The chain's CDR3 is CASSFSRTGNSPLHF. In DNA form, the CDR3 reads TGTGCCAGCAGTTTCTCAAGAACAGGGAATTCACCCCTCCACTTT.

V is TRBV2 and J is TRBJ2-7; 7 bases fit TRBD2. CDR1 is SNHLY, CDR2 FYNNEI, per germline. V lost 7 bases, J lost 5 bases, and 11 bases stayed unmatched. The CDR3 loop spans 14 amino acids. The CDR3 protein is CASTALQRGDEQYF. DNA of the CDR3: TGTGCCAGCACGGCGTTGCAGCGGGGAGACGAGCAGTACTTC.

This clone appeared a few times. The chain joins TRBV19 to TRBJ1-5, with D hard to call. Per germline, CDR1 LNHDA and CDR2 SQIVND (reference sequence). This CDR3 has 13 amino acids. With 6 bases removed from V and 1 base from J, the gap between germline ends came to 7 bases. CDR3 sequence reads: CASSLQSNQPQHF. The CDR3 DNA sequence: TGTGCCAGTAGCTTACAGAGCAATCAGCCCCAGCATTTT.